The clone carrying this T cell receptor (beta chain) is identified as medium-sized (0.01 to 0.1%) from frequency. Its antigen is undetermined. The missing CDR3 end, 3 residues past where the read stops, is filled in from the germline J gene. The protocol was immunoSEQ multiplex PCR, while the TCRdb copy is restricted to in-frame clones and leaves out a portion. The listing contains about 39,000 clones. The entry originates in a study of T cells in women clearing cervical HPV infection. At the level of the study: Case blood drawn at lesion detection; control blood after infection cleared. Cases' blood sampling followed lesion detection by median roughly five months (90 to 200). HLA type could not be excluded as a confounder. Points from the study as a whole: Cases carried less TRBV6-7 than controls: about 0.1% versus 0.15%.

Between the trimmed V and J ends, which lost 4 bases and 4 bases, there was a span of 16 bases. Germline CDR1 ENHRY, CDR2 SYGVKD. The CDR3 totals 15 residues. The V and J genes are TRBV10-3 and TRBJ1-2; D is possibly TRBD1 (6 bases). Sequenced material: blood buffy coat. This sequence was found in a woman aged 18 to 75 with a cervical HPV16 infection that either progressed to CIN3+ or cleared (not recorded which). CDR3 DNA (partial): TGTGCCATCAGTGGGGACACCCCGCCGATCTATGGC. This translates into CAISGDTPPIYG. The full-length CDR3 reads as CAISGDTPPIYGYTF.